The 28 T cell receptor beta chains in this list originate from one sample, sequenced in a study of blood T cell repertoires in COVID-19. Data came from immunoSEQ multiplex PCR; TCRdb stores just in-frame clones and leaves some out. The profile shows roughly 120,000 clones, about nine tenths of them singletons. Sequenced: peripheral blood. All receptors derive from a man aged 35 to 55 with acute or convalescent COVID-19.

The genes are TRBV7-9 and TRBJ2-7, with 14 bases that match TRBD2. Germline CDR1 is SEHNR and CDR2 is FQNEAQ (reference sequence). The CDR3 loop spans 14 amino acids. Unmatched junction bases numbered 6, after V lost 5 bases and J lost 9 bases. Written as DNA, the CDR3 is TGTGCCAGCAGCCCGGGACTAGCGGGAGTTGGGCAGTACTTC. Its translation is CASSPGLAGVGQYF.

The rearrangement links TRBV3-1 (or the pseudogene TRBV3-2) to TRBJ1-6; D is unresolved. This CDR3 has 18 residues. The V end was cut by 0 bases, the J end by 0 bases, with 12 bases between. Looked up from germline, CDR1 is LGHDT and CDR2 is YNNKEL (reference sequence). CDR3: CASSQDPAVSSYNSPLHF. The CDR3 DNA reads TGTGCCAGCAGCCAAGATCCGGCGGTTAGCTCCTATAATTCACCCCTCCACTTT.

The chain combines TRBV30 with TRBJ1-3, with D perhaps TRBD1 (6 bases). CDR3 length equals 15 residues. Trimming pared 5 bases from V and 2 bases from J, leaving 16 bases between. Germline V gene data show CDR1 as GTSNPN and CDR2 as SVGIG (reference sequence). CDR3 DNA sequence: TGTGCCTGGCAGGGGATAAACCTTCCTGGAAACACCATATATTTT. This encodes CAWQGINLPGNTIYF.

CDR3: CASSLTGPQEIDTQYF. The CDR3 DNA reads TGCGCCAGCAGCTTGACAGGGCCGCAGGAGATAGATACGCAGTATTTT. The gene calls are TRBV5-1 and TRBJ2-3; possible D gene TRBD1, 6 bases. From germline, CDR1 is SGHRS and CDR2 YFSETQ. V lost 1 base and J 5 bases, leaving 17 bases between the germline ends. The CDR3 runs 16 residues.

The rearrangement uses TRBV3-1 (or the pseudogene TRBV3-2) and TRBJ2-3; the match to TRBD2 covers 8 bases. CDR3 length equals 15 residues. Trimming removed 4 bases from V and 11 bases from J; junction bases left unmatched: 14. Looked up from germline, CDR1 is LGHDT and CDR2 is YNNKEL (reference sequence). Written as DNA, the CDR3 is TGTGCCAGCAGCCCCCGAGGGAGCGGGGGAGAGTGGCAGTATTTT. Translating gives CASSPRGSGGEWQYF.

This chain connects TRBV6-5 to TRBJ1-6; D ambiguous. The CDR3 extends over 12 amino acids. V was pared by 4 bases and J by 14 bases, with 12 bases between. CDR1 is MNHEY and CDR2 is SVGAGI in the germline V gene. The CDR3 sequence is CASSLHRGALHF. The CDR3, as DNA: TGTGCCAGCAGTTTACATCGAGGAGCCCTCCACTTT.

The V gene is TRBV5-6, the J gene TRBJ1-6, with 7 nucleotides matching TRBD1. Germline-derived CDR1 and CDR2 are SGHDT and YYEEEE. The CDR3 spans 15 residues. Trimming removed 6 bases from V and 8 bases from J; junction bases left unmatched: 11. Written as DNA, the CDR3 is TGTGCCAGCATCGAATATGACAGGGATCATTCACCCCTCCACTTT. It specifies CASIEYDRDHSPLHF.

This clone was counted ten times or more. The CDR3 DNA reads TGTGCCAGCAGCTTTTTCCGGGACAGGGACACCGGGGAGCTGTTTTTT. Protein product: CASSFFRDRDTGELFF. The V and J genes are TRBV7-2 and TRBJ2-2, with 9 bases matching TRBD1. The CDR3 is 16 amino acids. With 3 bases clipped from V and 3 bases from J, the junction kept 5 bases outside the gene matches. Per the germline V gene, CDR1 is SGHTA and CDR2 is FQGNSA.

This chain links TRBV19 with TRBJ2-1, with D tentatively TRBD2 (5 bases). The CDR3 length is 16 residues. CDR1 and CDR2 from the germline V gene are LNHDA and SQIVND (reference sequence). Trimming removed 5 bases at V and 0 bases at J, with 14 bases between. Here the CDR3 DNA reads TGTGCCAGTAGTGTTAGCGTTGCTAGCTCCTACAATGAGCAGTTCTTC. Encoded protein: CASSVSVASSYNEQFF.

The chain combines TRBV7-3 with TRBJ2-1; no reliable D call. From germline, CDR1 is SGHTA and CDR2 FQGTGA. V lost 5 bases and J 5 bases, leaving 7 bases between the germline ends. CDR3 length: 12 residues. CDR3 sequence: CASSDRDNEQFF. In nucleotides, the CDR3 is TGTGCCAGCAGCGATCGCGACAATGAGCAGTTCTTC.

This clone was seen a few times. The chain links TRBV3-1 (or the pseudogene TRBV3-2) to TRBJ2-1; 11 bases map to TRBD2. Germline-derived CDR1 and CDR2 are LGHDT and YNNKEL (reference sequence). This CDR3 has 16 amino acids. With 4 bases clipped from V and 3 bases from J, the junction kept 5 bases outside the gene matches. In DNA, the CDR3 is TGTGCCAGCAGCCTGGGACTAGCGGCGATCTACAATGAGCAGTTCTTC. Translated, it gives CASSLGLAAIYNEQFF.

Only one count was recorded for this clone. Here the CDR3 reads CAWSPTGGRQPQHF. The CDR3, as DNA: TGTGCCTGGAGCCCGACAGGGGGCAGACAGCCCCAGCATTTT. This chain joins TRBV30 and TRBJ1-5, with 10 bases that match TRBD1. Trimming took 3 bases from V and 7 from J; bases not matched to a gene: 6. CDR1 and CDR2 from the germline V gene are GTSNPN and SVGIG (reference sequence). The CDR3 contains 14 residues.

The chain has TRBV18 and TRBJ1-1, with a possible D match to TRBD1 (5 bases). The CDR3 is 13 residues long. Trimming cost V 4 bases and J 3 bases, with 9 bases left between them. The germline gives CDR1 KGHSH, CDR2 LQKENI. The CDR3 DNA reads as TGTGCCAGCTCACAAGACAGCCACACTGAAGCTTTCTTT. This codes for CASSQDSHTEAFF.

The rearrangement links TRBV6-6 to TRBJ1-2; 8 nucleotides line up with TRBD1. The V gene end was trimmed by 2 bases and the J gene end by 5 bases; junction bases not matched to a gene: 10. This CDR3 is 16 amino acids long. Looked up from germline, CDR1 is MNHNY and CDR2 is SVGAGI (reference sequence). For the CDR3, the DNA is TGTGCCAGCAGTTACCAGGGAGGACAGGGAGGATATGGCTACACCTTC. Translated, it gives CASSYQGGQGGYGYTF.

The rearrangement links TRBV24-1 to TRBJ2-2; TRBD1 might be the D (6 bases). The CDR3 length is 13 residues. Between the trimmed V and J ends, which lost 5 bases and 4 bases, there was a span of 7 bases. Germline CDR1 KGHDR, CDR2 SFDVKD. CDR3 sequence reads: CATSGTVTGELFF. The DNA of the CDR3 is TGTGCCACCAGTGGGACAGTCACCGGGGAGCTGTTTTTT.

The rearrangement links TRBV18 to TRBJ2-1, with D maybe TRBD2 (5 bases). Trimming cost V 6 bases and J 8 bases, with 11 bases left between them. Per the germline V gene, CDR1 is KGHSH and CDR2 is LQKENI. The CDR3 contains 12 residues. For the CDR3, the DNA is TGTGCCAGCTCGGTAACGAGGGATGAGCAGTTCTTC. Translating it yields CASSVTRDEQFF.

The chain combines TRBV30 with TRBJ1-2; D may be TRBD1 (5 bases). The CDR3 is 16 amino acids. From germline, CDR1 is GTSNPN and CDR2 SVGIG (reference sequence). Trimming took off 2 bases at V and 0 bases at J, with 16 bases between the two ends. The CDR3: CAWSPGLPSPNYGYTF. CDR3 DNA: TGTGCCTGGAGTCCGGGACTCCCGAGCCCTAACTATGGCTACACCTTC.

The gene calls are TRBV16 and TRBJ1-4; D unresolved. The CDR3 totals 16 residues. Trimming pared 0 bases from V and 2 bases from J, leaving 10 bases between. The germline gives CDR1 KGHSY, CDR2 FQNENV. CDR3 DNA sequence: TGTGCCAGCAGCCAATCTTCGCAGGTCACTAATGAAAAACTGTTTTTT. Its translation is CASSQSSQVTNEKLFF.

This chain uses TRBV5-5 with TRBJ1-1; D is possibly TRBD1 (6 bases). The V end was cut by 4 bases, the J end by 1 base, with 11 bases between. Germline loops: CDR1 SGHKS, CDR2 YYEKEE (reference sequence). The CDR3 sequence is 14 residues long. CDR3 nucleotide sequence: TGTGCCAGCAGCCGACAGGCTGAGAACACTGAAGCTTTCTTT. Translating it yields CASSRQAENTEAFF.

The chain recombines TRBV29-1 with TRBJ1-2; a weak D match, TRBD1 (5 bases). The V gene lost 4 bases and the J gene lost 4 bases, with 13 bases spanning the gap. The germline V gene encodes CDR1 SQVTM and CDR2 ANQGSEA. This CDR3 spans 13 amino acids. CDR3 nucleotide sequence: TGCAGCGTTGTAAGGGACTGGGGCTATGGCTACACCTTC. This codes for CSVVRDWGYGYTF.

The chain couples TRBV3-1 (or the pseudogene TRBV3-2) to TRBJ2-1, with 9 bases that match TRBD2. CDR1 and CDR2 (germline): LGHDT, YNNKEL (reference sequence). J was trimmed by 4 bases and V by 4 bases; bases with no gene match: 8. CDR3 length: 16 residues. CDR3 amino acids: CASSPRTSAGYNEQFF. The CDR3 DNA follows: TGTGCCAGCAGCCCACGGACTAGCGCTGGGTACAATGAGCAGTTCTTC.

The chain combines TRBV3-1 (or the pseudogene TRBV3-2) with TRBJ1-1; D gene uncertain. V lost 2 bases to trimming and J lost 1 base, with 14 bases between them. The CDR3 is 16 residues long. From germline, CDR1 is LGHDT and CDR2 YNNKEL (reference sequence). The CDR3 coding sequence is TGTGCCAGCAGCCAAAGGCAGGTCCCCACGAACACTGAAGCTTTCTTT. This gives the protein CASSQRQVPTNTEAFF.

The gene calls are TRBV20-1 and TRBJ2-1; TRBD2 matches 8 bases. The J segment lost 6 bases and the V segment lost 3 bases, leaving 10 bases of the junction unmatched. Germline CDR1 reads DFQATT; CDR2 reads SNEGSKA (reference sequence). CDR3 length equals 15 residues. Here the CDR3 reads CSASPGTSNVNEQFF. CDR3 sequence (DNA): TGCAGTGCTAGTCCCGGGACTAGTAATGTCAATGAGCAGTTCTTC.

The rearrangement links TRBV5-4 to TRBJ2-3; TRBD1 matches at 7 bases. V was pared by 4 bases and J by 4 bases, with 6 bases of the junction left unmatched. The CDR3 totals 14 residues. Germline V gene lookup returns CDR1 SGHNT and CDR2 YYREEE (reference sequence). In DNA form, the CDR3 reads TGTGCCAGCAGCCGGGACAGATTCCCAGATACGCAGTATTTT. Protein sequence: CASSRDRFPDTQYF.

The rearrangement links TRBV25-1 to TRBJ2-2, with 10 bases lining up with TRBD2. The junction had 8 bases not matched to a gene; V was cut back by 7 bases and J by 6 bases. The CDR3 is made up of 15 amino acids. Germline V gene lookup returns CDR1 MGHDK and CDR2 SYGVNS. The CDR3 here is CASTTRSGGAGELFF. The CDR3 DNA sequence: TGTGCCAGCACCACCAGGAGCGGGGGGGCCGGGGAGCTGTTTTTT.

The V and J genes are TRBV19 and TRBJ1-2, with D possibly matching TRBD1 (6 bases). Looked up from germline, CDR1 is LNHDA and CDR2 is SQIVND (reference sequence). The CDR3 covers 14 residues. V lost 1 base to trimming and J lost 10 bases, with 16 bases between them. The CDR3 DNA reads TGTGCCAGTAGTATAGCTCCGGGGGGCTCTGACTACACCTTC. Translation: CASSIAPGGSDYTF.

V and J are TRBV6-4 and TRBJ1-1; the D gene is possibly TRBD1 (6 bases). The CDR3 length is 15 residues. The V gene's germline CDR1 is MRHNA and CDR2 SNTAGT. Trimming removed 0 bases from V and 1 base from J, with 9 bases in between. CDR3 DNA: TGTGCCAGCAGTGACTCTTCCAGGGGGAACACTGAAGCTTTCTTT. Translating gives CASSDSSRGNTEAFF.

The rearrangement uses TRBV4-3 and TRBJ1-1, with a possible D match to TRBD1 (6 bases). Germline V gene sequence: CDR1 LGHNA, CDR2 YSLEER. V was trimmed by 0 bases and J by 0 bases, leaving 14 bases between them. This CDR3 has 17 amino acids. Here the CDR3 reads CASSQDRINRVNTEAFF. The CDR3 nucleotides are TGCGCCAGCAGCCAAGATAGAATAAACAGGGTGAACACTGAAGCTTTCTTT.